One sample yielded the 16 T cell receptor beta chains listed below, sequenced in a study of blood T cell repertoires in COVID-19. The table came from immunoSEQ multiplex PCR; TCRdb's copy has only in-frame clones and leaves some out. The sample has some 150,000 clones, approximately 91% seen once. Sample: PBMCs or T cells enriched from blood (not recorded which). Source of these receptors: a woman younger than 35 who had recovered from COVID-19.

The V and J genes are TRBV5-1 and TRBJ2-1, with a possible D match to TRBD2 (5 bases). V lost 6 bases, J lost 4 bases, and 14 bases lay in between. The CDR3 is 14 residues long. The V gene's germline CDR1 is SGHRS and CDR2 YFSETQ. The chain's CDR3 is CASTESEAYNEQFF. Written as DNA, the CDR3 is TGCGCCAGCACAGAATCGGAGGCGTACAATGAGCAGTTCTTC.

In DNA, the CDR3 is TGTGCCAGCTCACTCGCAGGGATTTCAGGGGCCAACGTCCTGACTTTC. Translation: CASSLAGISGANVLTF. This rearrangement joins TRBV18 to TRBJ2-6, with D perhaps TRBD1 (5 bases). The ends were cut back, 4 bases at V and 4 bases at J, with 14 bases in the middle. The CDR3 loop spans 16 amino acids. The germline gives CDR1 KGHSH, CDR2 LQKENI.

The rearrangement links TRBV6-1 to TRBJ1-2, with a possible D match to TRBD1 (5 bases). CDR3 length: 16 residues. CDR1 is MNHNS and CDR2 is SASEGT in the germline V gene. The V gene lost 4 bases and the J gene lost 7 bases, with 22 bases spanning the gap. CDR3 region: CASSVVKGPSDGGYTF. The DNA for the CDR3 is TGTGCCAGCAGTGTGGTCAAGGGGCCCTCCGATGGTGGCTACACCTTC.

CDR3 loop: CATSRDPAATNEKLFF. DNA of the CDR3: TGTGCCACCAGCAGAGATCCCGCAGCAACTAATGAAAAACTGTTTTTT. The genes are TRBV15 and TRBJ1-4; D is undetermined. The CDR3 has 16 residues. Germline values: CDR1 LNHNV, CDR2 YYDKDF (reference sequence). V was shortened by 0 bases and J by 0 bases, with 8 bases between the two germline ends.

This rearrangement joins TRBV25-1 to TRBJ1-2; 7 bases map to TRBD1. The germline V gene encodes CDR1 MGHDK and CDR2 SYGVNS. This CDR3 has 13 residues. The junction had 6 bases not matched to a gene; V was cut back by 4 bases and J by 7 bases. CDR3 in DNA: TGTGCCAGCAGTGCCCGACAGGGCCCTGGCTACACCTTC. Residues: CASSARQGPGYTF.

The rearrangement links TRBV10-2 to TRBJ2-7; 13 bases are a match to TRBD2. V dropped 6 bases and J dropped 2; count of bases not matched to a gene: 13. CDR1 is WSHSY, CDR2 SAAADI, per germline. The CDR3 contains 18 residues. As DNA, the CDR3 is TGCGCCAGCAGAGGACCGACTAGCGGGAGGACTCACCCCTACGAGCAGTACTTC. Its protein is CASRGPTSGRTHPYEQYF.

This clone has only a few counts. This chain links TRBV6-2 or TRBV6-3 with TRBJ1-2; possibly TRBD1 for D (5 bases). There are 15 residues in the CDR3. CDR1 is MNHEY and CDR2 is SVGEGT in the germline V gene. V lost 1 base, J lost 6 bases, and 15 bases lay in between. The CDR3 sequence is CASSYFRALGNGYTF. The CDR3 DNA reads as TGTGCCAGCAGTTACTTCAGGGCCTTAGGAAATGGCTACACCTTC.

V is TRBV28 and J is TRBJ2-2, with a weak D call TRBD1 (5 bases). V dropped 1 base and J dropped 3 bases, with 9 bases sitting between them. The CDR3 totals 15 residues. Germline-derived CDR1 and CDR2 are MDHEN and SYDVKM. The CDR3 is CASSLLAGHTGELFF. The CDR3 nucleotides read TGTGCCAGCAGTTTATTAGCAGGGCACACCGGGGAGCTGTTTTTT.

The J gene is TRBJ1-2, the V gene TRBV30, with D tentatively TRBD1 (6 bases). Trimming took off 2 bases at V and 5 bases at J, with 15 bases between the two ends. The CDR3 extends over 14 amino acids. Looked up from germline, CDR1 is GTSNPN and CDR2 is SVGIG (reference sequence). CDR3 protein: CAWSSGQTPYGYTF. In DNA form, the CDR3 reads TGTGCCTGGAGTTCAGGACAGACCCCATATGGCTACACCTTC.

The rearrangement links TRBV7-2 to TRBJ2-4, with D possibly being TRBD2 (6 bases). The CDR3 length is 14 residues. V lost 5 bases and J lost 9, with 17 bases in between. Germline CDR1 SGHTA, CDR2 FQGNSA. The CDR3 nucleotides are TGTGCCAGCAGCCCGACGAGCCTCGGGGGCATTCAGTACTTC. It yields the protein CASSPTSLGGIQYF.

CDR3 protein: CASSQSGGTEAFF. Written as DNA, the CDR3 is TGTGCCAGCAGCCAATCCGGGGGCACTGAAGCTTTCTTT. The V and J genes are TRBV7-2 and TRBJ1-1; D is perhaps TRBD1 (5 bases). This CDR3 spans 13 amino acids. CDR1 SGHTA and CDR2 FQGNSA come from the germline V gene. V shed 5 bases and J shed 4 bases, with 11 bases lying between them. The whole variable domain, remainder taken from reference TRBV7-2 and TRBJ1-1, is GAGVSQSPSNKVTEKGKDVELRCDPISGHTALYWYRQSLGQGLEFLIYFQGNSAPDKSGLPSDRFSAERTGGSVSTLTIQRTQQEDSAVYLCASSQSGGTEAFFGQGTRLTVV.

The chain carries TRBV7-3 and TRBJ1-1; unclear D gene. From germline, CDR1 is SGHTA and CDR2 FQGTGA. This CDR3 comprises 13 residues. V was clipped by 4 bases and J by 1 base, with 7 bases between them. Written as DNA, the CDR3 is TGTGCCAGCAGCTGGGCCTCGAACACTGAAGCTTTCTTT. It encodes CASSWASNTEAFF. The full variable domain, in which reference TRBV7-3 and TRBJ1-1 provide the parts outside the CDR3, is GAGVSQTPSNKVTEKGKYVELRCDPISGHTALYWYRQSLGQGPEFLIYFQGTGAADDSGLPNDRFFAVRPEGSVSTLKIQRTERGDSAVYLCASSWASNTEAFFGQGTRLTVV.

This clone was seen a single time. V is TRBV18 and J is TRBJ2-5; D remains ambiguous. The CDR3 consists of 17 residues. From germline, CDR1 is KGHSH and CDR2 LQKENI. Trimming took 5 bases from V and 0 from J, leaving 19 bases between them. The DNA for the CDR3 is TGTGCCAGCTCAACCAACAGTCTCACAAACGACCAAGAGACCCAGTACTTC. This codes for CASSTNSLTNDQETQYF.

Here the CDR3 reads CASSAQSGIQYNEQFF. The DNA for the CDR3 is TGTGCCAGCAGTGCACAAAGCGGGATTCAATACAATGAGCAGTTCTTC. The V and J genes are TRBV6-1 and TRBJ2-1; 7 bases are shared with TRBD2. The CDR3 runs to 16 residues. Germline CDR1 is MNHNS and CDR2 is SASEGT. V gave up 4 bases and J gave up 4 bases; unmatched junction bases: 10.

The V gene is TRBV9, the J gene TRBJ1-1; D may be TRBD1 (6 bases). The CDR3 length is 14 residues. V was pared by 4 bases and J by 1 base, with 11 bases between. Looked up from germline, CDR1 is SGDLS and CDR2 is YYNGEE. The CDR3 DNA reads as TGTGCCAGCAGCAAACAGGGTCAGAACACTGAAGCTTTCTTT. It yields the protein CASSKQGQNTEAFF.

The chain joins TRBV7-9 to TRBJ1-5; 8 bases fit TRBD1. CDR1 and CDR2 (germline): SEHNR, FQNEAQ (reference sequence). V was clipped by 8 bases and J by 4 bases; unmatched bases: 4. The CDR3 is 13 amino acids. The CDR3 DNA reads as TGTGCCAGCGGAGGGACAGGTAATCAGCCCCAGCATTTT. Translated, it gives CASGGTGNQPQHF. Using reference TRBV7-9 and TRBJ1-5 for the parts outside the CDR3, the full variable domain is DTGVSQNPRHKITKRGQNVTFRCDPISEHNRLYWYRQTLGQGPEFLTYFQNEAQLEKSRLLSDRFSAERPKGSFSTLEIQRTEQGDSAMYLCASGGTGNQPQHFGDGTRLSIL.